The 18 T cell receptor beta chains presented below share a single source sample, sequenced in a study of cytomegalovirus exposure and HLA in healthy donors (dated by TCRdb to 2016 to 2017). The method was the immunoSEQ multiplex PCR assay. For the multiplex PCR, a mixture combining 60 forward primers for TCR Vbeta segments and 13 reverse primers for TCR Jbeta segments was used. Not all clones reach the TCRdb copy of this immuneACCESS table, which keeps in-frame sequences only. Checked studies attribute under half of the gap to unresolved V genes and leave the rest unexplained. A total of a few hundred thousand clones appear in this sample, more than 60% of them only once. 1.5% to 2% of the sample is held by the ten biggest clonotypes. Sequencing input: PBMCs. These receptors were taken from a woman aged 25 to 39 in good health and CMV-seronegative.

The V call is TRBV5-1, the J call TRBJ1-1; D ambiguous. The CDR3 is 13 amino acids. V lost 4 bases and J lost 3, with 10 bases in between. Germline CDR1 is SGHRS and CDR2 is YFSETQ. CDR3 amino acids: CASSPEGYTEAFF. In DNA, the CDR3 is TGCGCCAGCAGCCCAGAGGGTTACACTGAAGCTTTCTTT.

V gene TRBV4-1 combines with J gene TRBJ1-1; no definite D call. Looked up from germline, CDR1 is MGHRA and CDR2 is YSYEKL. The CDR3 sequence is 14 residues long. V shed 1 base and J shed 4 bases, with 10 bases lying between them. The CDR3, as DNA: TGCGCCAGCAGCCAAGCCGAATTCGGCACTGAAGCTTTCTTT. This encodes CASSQAEFGTEAFF.

This chain joins TRBV6-5 and TRBJ1-1; the D is unclear. Germline CDR1 reads MNHEY; CDR2 reads SVGAGI. The V gene lost 2 bases and the J gene lost 1 base, with 8 bases spanning the gap. The CDR3 is made up of 14 amino acids. The CDR3 bases are TGTGCCAGCAGTTACGCGGAGAGGAACACTGAAGCTTTCTTT. Its protein product is CASSYAERNTEAFF.

Turning to this clone: One junction end does not reproduce the germline sequence, and a read error may be involved. The chain employs TRBV7-9 and TRBJ2-1, with 11 bases aligning to TRBD2. The CDR3 totals 15 residues. In germline, CDR1 is SEHNR, CDR2 FQNEAQ (reference sequence). The CDR3 DNA reads TGTTCCAGCAGCCCCCTGGGGACTAGCGGCGATGAGCAGTTCTTC. Its translation: CSSSPLGTSGDEQFF.

J is TRBJ2-6 and V is TRBV29-1; 13 nucleotides align to TRBD2. The CDR3 covers 16 residues. Germline loops: CDR1 SQVTM, CDR2 ANQGSEA. V trimming: 6 bases; J trimming: 4 bases; junction bases outside the gene matches: 6. The CDR3 loop is CSVRTSGSTGANVLTF. In nucleotides, the CDR3 is TGCAGCGTGAGGACTAGCGGGAGTACAGGGGCCAACGTCCTGACTTTC.

This rearrangement joins TRBV27 to TRBJ1-2, with TRBD1 as a possible D gene (6 bases). From germline, CDR1 is MNHEY and CDR2 SMNVEV (reference sequence). There are 13 residues in the CDR3. V lost 3 bases to trimming and J lost 6 bases, with 11 bases between them. The CDR3 coding sequence is TGTGCCAGCAGTTTCTCGCAGGGGCATGGCTACACCTTC. As protein: CASSFSQGHGYTF.

V is TRBV5-4 and J is TRBJ2-5; a possible D gene is TRBD2 (5 bases). The V and J ends lost 0 bases and 0 bases respectively, with 6 bases between them. The CDR3 length is 14 residues. The germline gives CDR1 SGHNT, CDR2 YYREEE (reference sequence). The CDR3 protein is CASSLAGYQETQYF. The CDR3 DNA reads TGTGCCAGCAGCTTGGCGGGATACCAAGAGACCCAGTACTTC.

This clone was counted a few times. The chain recombines TRBV19 with TRBJ1-6; D gene uncertain. The CDR3 has 14 residues. Germline CDR1 LNHDA, CDR2 SQIVND (reference sequence). Trimming shortened V by 6 bases and J by 0 bases, and 6 bases separated the two germline ends. The CDR3, as DNA: TGTGCCAGTAGCACGAGCTCCTATAATTCACCCCTCCACTTT. Its translation: CASSTSSYNSPLHF.

The gene calls are TRBV9 and TRBJ2-1; maybe TRBD2 (6 bases). Per the germline V gene, CDR1 is SGDLS and CDR2 is YYNGEE. V lost 1 base and J 0 bases, leaving 8 bases between the germline ends. The CDR3 has 15 amino acids. In DNA, the CDR3 is TGTGCCAGCAGCGTAATCGGGAGCTCCTACAATGAGCAGTTCTTC. This gives the protein CASSVIGSSYNEQFF.

The chain employs TRBV6-5 and TRBJ1-1; 7 bases fit TRBD1. J gave up 2 bases and V 1 base, and 1 base lay outside the gene matches. The CDR3 totals 14 residues. Looked up from germline, CDR1 is MNHEY and CDR2 is SVGAGI. The CDR3 region is CASSYWDSNTEAFF. In DNA, the CDR3 is TGTGCCAGCAGTTACTGGGACAGCAACACTGAAGCTTTCTTT.

This sequence joins TRBV6-1 and TRBJ2-7; 8 bases agree with TRBD1. Germline V gene sequence: CDR1 MNHNS, CDR2 SASEGT. The CDR3 runs 15 residues. J gave up 4 bases and V 3 bases, and 8 bases lay outside the gene matches. CDR3 in DNA: TGTGCCAGCAGTGACTCTCGGACAGGGAAATACGAGCAGTACTTC. The encoded protein is CASSDSRTGKYEQYF.

This chain uses TRBV11-2 with TRBJ1-1, with D tentatively TRBD1 (6 bases). V was pared by 5 bases and J by 4 bases, with 11 bases between. The CDR3 spans 13 residues. CDR1 is SGHAT, CDR2 FQNNGV, per germline. The CDR3 sequence: CASSLGQTTEAFF. DNA for the CDR3: TGTGCCAGCAGCCTAGGACAGACCACTGAAGCTTTCTTT.

The chain employs TRBV7-9 and TRBJ1-1, with D perhaps TRBD1 (5 bases). V was shortened by 0 bases and J by 5 bases, with 10 bases between the two germline ends. Per germline, CDR1 SEHNR and CDR2 FQNEAQ (reference sequence). The CDR3 spans 14 residues. The CDR3 spells CASSLAGEETEAFF. The CDR3 DNA reads as TGTGCCAGCAGCTTAGCGGGGGAGGAGACTGAAGCTTTCTTT.

J is TRBJ1-1 and V is TRBV25-1, with no clear D. CDR3 length: 12 residues. The germline V and J ends were trimmed by 2 bases and 7 bases, with 8 bases remaining between them. Germline V CDR1 and CDR2: MGHDK, SYGVNS. The CDR3 region is CASSEGISEAFF. The CDR3 coding sequence is TGTGCCAGCAGTGAAGGCATCAGTGAAGCTTTCTTT.

The rearrangement links TRBV10-2 to TRBJ2-7; tentative D call: TRBD1 (6 bases). Trimming pared 0 bases from V and 3 bases from J, leaving 18 bases between. The CDR3 has 17 residues. In germline, CDR1 is WSHSY, CDR2 SAAADI. This CDR3 is CASSESIQGLVLYEQYF. CDR3 coding DNA: TGCGCCAGCAGTGAGTCGATACAGGGTTTAGTTCTCTACGAGCAGTACTTC.

The chain carries TRBV7-9 and TRBJ1-2, with a tentative D call TRBD1 (5 bases). With 4 bases removed from V and 1 base from J, the gap between germline ends came to 13 bases. The CDR3 loop spans 15 amino acids. Per the germline V gene, CDR1 is SEHNR and CDR2 is FQNEAQ (reference sequence). The CDR3 bases are TGTGCCAGCAGCTCGGGACTGGTAGTTAACTATGGCTACACCTTC. Its translation is CASSSGLVVNYGYTF.

The rearrangement joins TRBV30 to TRBJ2-1, with a weak D call TRBD1 (6 bases). V lost 0 bases and J 6 bases, leaving 15 bases between the germline ends. The CDR3 is 15 amino acids. Germline CDR1 is GTSNPN and CDR2 is SVGIG (reference sequence). CDR3 nucleotides: TGTGCCTGGAGTGTAGGGTTACCAGGGGTCAATGAGCAGTTCTTC. Its protein product is CAWSVGLPGVNEQFF.

The count of this clone is one. CDR3 sequence: CASSQPGRTATYEQYF. The CDR3 bases are TGTGCCAGCAGCCAACCGGGCCGGACAGCGACCTACGAGCAGTACTTC. V gene TRBV11-1 combines with J gene TRBJ2-7; the D gene is possibly TRBD1 (6 bases). Germline CDR1 and CDR2: SGHAT and FQDESV (reference sequence). With 5 bases removed from V and 2 bases from J, the gap between germline ends came to 19 bases. CDR3 length: 16 residues.